This is a list of T cell receptor beta chains from one sample in a study of a mutant IDH1 vaccine in newly diagnosed glioma. Sequencing used immunoSEQ multiplex PCR; TCRdb keeps in-frame clones, though not all of them. The repertoire holds about 92,000 clones, with roughly 80% as singletons. This specimen was PBMCs, taken from a glioma patient treated with radiotherapy, temozolomide or both. Every receptor here comes from a woman aged 50 to 60 with glioma. The CDR3 runs from the conserved cysteine through the conserved F or W. D genes are given only for firm matches. Clone size, where shown, is once, few, many, or a class for clones that have expanded.

TRBV28	NA	TRBJ2-7	13	NA	TGTGCCAGTGGTGCGGGACAAATAAGGGAGCAGTACTTC	CASGAGQIREQYF
TRBV9	NA	TRBJ1-2	12	few	TGTGCCAGCAGCTCGTCTAGGATCAGCTACACCTTC	CASSSSRISYTF
TRBV19	TRBD1	TRBJ1-5	17	few	TGTGCCAGTAGCCCCCGGGACAGGGGGCGGAAAGATCAGCCCCAGCATTTT	CASSPRDRGRKDQPQHF
TRBV19	NA	TRBJ2-5	12	NA	TGTGCCAGTAGACAGGGGGGGGAGACCCAGTACTTC	CASRQGGETQYF
TRBV29-1	NA	TRBJ1-1	13	NA	TGCAGCGTCGTCTCGAGCTCGGGGACTGAAGCTTTCTTT	CSVVSSSGTEAFF
TRBV18	NA	TRBJ1-5	16	NA	TGTGCCAGCTCACCGTATAGACAGGCAAGCAATCAGCCCCAGCATTTT	CASSPYRQASNQPQHF
TRBV2	NA	TRBJ2-2	15	NA	TGTGCCAGCTCGATCGGGACACCTAACACCGGGGAGCTGTTTTTT	CASSIGTPNTGELFF
TRBV7-2	TRBD1	TRBJ1-2	14	NA	TGTGCCAGCAGCCTGGACAGGGGCTCCTATGGCTACACCTTC	CASSLDRGSYGYTF
TRBV5-1	NA	TRBJ2-3	15	NA	TGCGCCAGCAGCTTGGCAGGGGGGGGAACAGATACGCAGTATTTT	CASSLAGGGTDTQYF
TRBV7-2	NA	TRBJ2-2	15	NA	TGTGCCAGCAGCTTAAGGGCGAAAGGCACCGGGGAGCTGTTTTTT	CASSLRAKGTGELFF
TRBV27	NA	TRBJ1-1	15	NA	TGTGCCAGCCAGAGGACCGGAGAATTTTTTGGTGAAGCTTTCTTT	CASQRTGEFFGEAFF
TRBV19	NA	TRBJ1-1	15	NA	TGTGCCAGCACCACTGCGGGGGGCGGGTGGACTGAAGCTTTCTTT	CASTTAGGGWTEAFF
TRBV28	NA	TRBJ1-4	14	NA	TGTGCCAGCAGTGCTGGCTTCTCTAATGAAAAACTGTTTTTT	CASSAGFSNEKLFF
TRBV4-3	NA	TRBJ1-2	13	NA	TGCGCCAGCAGCCAAGGGGGAGGGAATGGCTACACCTTC	CASSQGGGNGYTF
TRBV30	NA	TRBJ1-1	15	NA	TGTGCCTGGAGTGTAAAGGGCAGTTGGAGGGCTGAAGCTTTCTTT	CAWSVKGSWRAEAFF
TRBV7-2	NA	TRBJ1-1	13	NA	TGTGCCAGCAGCCTAAAAGGAGGGACTGAAGCTTTCTTT	CASSLKGGTEAFF
TRBV2	TRBD1	TRBJ2-7	15	NA	TGTGCCAGCACATCTTACCCGACAGGGGCCTACGAGCAGTACTTC	CASTSYPTGAYEQYF
TRBV28	NA	TRBJ1-5	17	NA	TGTGCCAGCAGTTCCGGAACGGGACGGATATACAATCAGCCCCAGCATTTT	CASSSGTGRIYNQPQHF
TRBV30	NA	TRBJ1-5	13	NA	TGTGCCTGGGGGACATGGGGGGATCAGCCCCAGCATTTT	CAWGTWGDQPQHF
TRBV5-1	NA	TRBJ1-4	14	NA	TGCGCCAGCAGCTTGGAGGGAACTAATGAAAAACTGTTTTTT	CASSLEGTNEKLFF
TRBV16	NA	TRBJ2-1	12	NA	TGTGCCAGCAGCCAATCGACCTATGAGCAGTTCTTC	CASSQSTYEQFF
TRBV9	TRBD1	TRBJ2-7	16	NA	TGTGCCAGCAGCTCCCCGACAGGGGGGTATACCTACGAGCAGTACTTC	CASSSPTGGYTYEQYF
TRBV7-3	TRBD1	TRBJ2-6	15	NA	TGTGCCAGCAGCTTAACTCCGGGACAGGGCAACGTCCTGACTTTC	CASSLTPGQGNVLTF
TRBV19	TRBD1	TRBJ1-1	14	NA	TGTGCCAGTAGTATAGGAAAGGACAGGGGGTTCGCTTTCTTT	CASSIGKDRGFAFF
TRBV19	NA	TRBJ1-1	15	once	TGTGCCAGTCGAAAACAGGGTACGATGAACACTGAAGCTTTCTTT	CASRKQGTMNTEAFF
TRBV6-5	NA	TRBJ2-6	14	NA	TGTGCCAGCAGTTTCGACTCTGGGGCCAACGTCCTGACTTTC	CASSFDSGANVLTF
TRBV6-1	TRBD2	TRBJ2-5	14	NA	TGTGCCAGTGGGTTAGCGGGGATCCAAGAGACCCAGTACTTC	CASGLAGIQETQYF
TRBV5-4	TRBD1	TRBJ1-1	14	NA	TGTGCCAGCAGCTTGGACAGGGGGCGGACTGAAGCTTTCTTT	CASSLDRGRTEAFF
TRBV6-6	NA	TRBJ2-1	13	NA	TGTGCCAGCAGTTACCAGGTCGTCCGTGAGCAGTTCTTC	CASSYQVVREQFF
TRBV19	NA	TRBJ2-7	15	NA	TGTGCCAGTATCGGGGCTGGGGCAGGGTGGAACGAGCAGTACTTC	CASIGAGAGWNEQYF
TRBV7-9	NA	TRBJ1-1	15	NA	TGTGCCAGCAGCTTTGACGGTCCAGGGAACACTGAAGCTTTCTTT	CASSFDGPGNTEAFF
TRBV9	TRBD1	TRBJ1-2	15	NA	TGTGCCAGCAGCCCCCGTCGGGACAGGGTAGGCGGCTACACCTTC	CASSPRRDRVGGYTF
TRBV28	NA	TRBJ2-7	14	medium-sized	TGTGCCAGCCGTAGGGTTGGTATTTCCTACGAGCAGTACTTC	CASRRVGISYEQYF
TRBV19	NA	TRBJ2-3	15	NA	TGTGCCAGTAGTATCAGCGGCCTTAGCACAGATACGCAGTATTTT	CASSISGLSTDTQYF
TRBV5-1	NA	TRBJ1-4	15	NA	TGCGCCAGCAGCTCCCTTTCGGGGGATGGCGAAAAACTGTTTTTT	CASSSLSGDGEKLFF
TRBV6-1	NA	TRBJ1-1	11	NA	TGTGCCAGCAGTGAATCTGGTGAAGCTTTCTTT	CASSESGEAFF
TRBV7-9	NA	TRBJ1-6	15	NA	TGTGCCAGCAGCCACAGCGGGGGCGGTAATTCACCCCTCCACTTT	CASSHSGGGNSPLHF
TRBV5-1	NA	TRBJ2-5	12	NA	TGCGCCAGCAGTGAAGCTTCAGAGACCCAGTACTTC	CASSEASETQYF
TRBV9	NA	TRBJ1-1	14	NA	TGTGCCAGCAGCGTAGCCGGTGAGAGAGCTGAAGCTTTCTTT	CASSVAGERAEAFF
TRBV5-1	NA	TRBJ2-7	13	NA	TGCGCCAGCAGCTTACCTGGTAACTACGAGCAGTACTTC	CASSLPGNYEQYF
TRBV6-1	NA	TRBJ2-5	13	NA	TGTGCCAGCAGTGAATCCCAGCAAGAGACCCAGTACTTC	CASSESQQETQYF
TRBV6-4	NA	TRBJ1-2	16	NA	TGTGCCAGCAGTCCCGGCTGGGGGCAGGGTAGAGATGGCTACACCTTC	CASSPGWGQGRDGYTF
TRBV7-9	NA	TRBJ2-3	12	NA	TGTGCCAGCTCAGGGGGGAGGAATACGCAGTATTTT	CASSGGRNTQYF
TRBV5-4	NA	TRBJ1-2	15	NA	TGTGCCAGCAGCTTTGATAGGCAGGGGAACTATGGCTACACCTTC	CASSFDRQGNYGYTF
TRBV2	TRBD2	TRBJ2-3	15	NA	TGTGCCAGCAGTCCTACTAGCGGGGCGGCAGATACGCAGTATTTT	CASSPTSGAADTQYF
TRBV5-1	TRBD1	TRBJ2-7	15	NA	TGCGCCAGCAGCCTCCCCGGGACAGGGGGAAACGAGCAGTACTTC	CASSLPGTGGNEQYF
TRBV9	TRBD1	TRBJ1-1	18	NA	TGTGCCAGCAGCGTAGGCGGACAGGGCCCGTTTATGAACACTGAAGCTTTCTTT	CASSVGGQGPFMNTEAFF
TRBV27	NA	TRBJ1-1	14	NA	TGTGCCAGCAGTTTGGTCTACCGGGACATTGAAGCTTTCTTT	CASSLVYRDIEAFF
TRBV2	NA	TRBJ1-6	14	once	TGTGCCAGCAACGAGGCAGGGAATGTTCCACCCCTCCACTTT	CASNEAGNVPPLHF
TRBV6-1	TRBD1	TRBJ1-6	14	NA	TGTGCCAGCAGCGGGACAGGGGGGAATTCACCCCTCCACTTT	CASSGTGGNSPLHF
TRBV9	NA	TRBJ2-5	15	NA	TGTGCCAGCAGCGTAGACCGGGGGAGGCAAGAGACCCAGTACTTC	CASSVDRGRQETQYF
TRBV4-1	TRBD2	TRBJ2-3	15	NA	TGCGCCAGCAGCCAAGAAAGCGGGGCGACAGATACGCAGTATTTT	CASSQESGATDTQYF
TRBV7-2	NA	TRBJ2-2	15	NA	TGTGCCAGCAGCTTAAGAACTCCTTACACCGGGGAGCTGTTTTTT	CASSLRTPYTGELFF